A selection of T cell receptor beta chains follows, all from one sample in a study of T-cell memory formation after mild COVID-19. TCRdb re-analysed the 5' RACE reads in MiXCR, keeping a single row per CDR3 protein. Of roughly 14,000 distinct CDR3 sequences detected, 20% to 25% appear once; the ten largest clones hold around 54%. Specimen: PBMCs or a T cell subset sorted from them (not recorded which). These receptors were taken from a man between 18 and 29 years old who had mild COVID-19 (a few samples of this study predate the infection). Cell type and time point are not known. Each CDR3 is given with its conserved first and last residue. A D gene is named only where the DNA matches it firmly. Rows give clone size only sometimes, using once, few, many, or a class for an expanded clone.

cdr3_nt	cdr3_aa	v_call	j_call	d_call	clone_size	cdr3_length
TGTGCCAGCTCCGAGTGCGGGGGTACAGATACGCAGTATTTT	CASSECGGTDTQYF	TRBV9	TRBJ2-3	TRBD2	once	14
TGCAGCGTATTGGGAGGGGCCAGACACAATGAGCAGTTCTTC	CSVLGGARHNEQFF	TRBV29-1	TRBJ2-1	TRBD2	many	14
TGCGCCAGCAGCTTGTGGGGGGAGGGTGAGCAGTTCTTC	CASSLWGEGEQFF	TRBV5-1	TRBJ2-1	TRBD2	many	13
TGCAGCGTTATAATCAGCTACGAGCAGTACTTC	CSVIISYEQYF	TRBV29-1	TRBJ2-7	.	.	11
TGTGCCAGCAGCCCGGGGTGGGTCGAGCAGTACTTC	CASSPGWVEQYF	TRBV3-1	TRBJ2-7	.	.	12
TGTGCCAGCAGCCCAGGGGATGGCACCGGGGAGCTGTTTTTT	CASSPGDGTGELFF	TRBV7-3	TRBJ2-2	.	few	14
TGCGCCAGCAGCCAACGCCCTGATGGCACAGATACGCAGTATTTT	CASSQRPDGTDTQYF	TRBV4-3	TRBJ2-3	.	.	15
TGTGCCACCTCAGTGGAGGTAGACCGTATATCCTACAATGAGCAGTTCTTC	CATSVEVDRISYNEQFF	TRBV12-3/TRBV12-4	TRBJ2-1	.	many	17
TGTGCCTGGAGTGCCGGGGCGGAGACCCAGTACTTC	CAWSAGAETQYF	TRBV30	TRBJ2-5	.	many	12
TGCGCCAGCAGCTTGGTGTTGAGGGCACTACCTCAAGAGACCCAGTACTTC	CASSLVLRALPQETQYF	TRBV5-1	TRBJ2-5	.	many	17
TGCGCCAGCAGCCAAGAGGGGACCTTGGGCACTGAAGCTTTCTTT	CASSQEGTLGTEAFF	TRBV4-1	TRBJ1-1	.	many	15
TGTGCCAGCAGCTTAGATGCGGCAGAGCAGTTCTTC	CASSLDAAEQFF	TRBV11-3	TRBJ2-1	.	.	12
TGTGCCAGCAGCTTAAAGAAAAGGGGGGTAGACACCGGGGAGCTGTTTTTT	CASSLKKRGVDTGELFF	TRBV9	TRBJ2-2	.	few	17
TGTGCCAGTAGGGTGTATAGCAATCAGCCCCAGCATTTT	CASRVYSNQPQHF	TRBV19	TRBJ1-5	.	.	13
TGTGCCACCAGCAGAGATCGCGGGGACAGGGTGGGTGGCTACACCTTC	CATSRDRGDRVGGYTF	TRBV15	TRBJ1-2	TRBD1	few	16
TGTGCCAGCAGCTTAGTAAGGGCCCGATATAGGACCAGCCCTGAGCAGTTCTTC	CASSLVRARYRTSPEQFF	TRBV7-9	TRBJ2-1	.	.	18